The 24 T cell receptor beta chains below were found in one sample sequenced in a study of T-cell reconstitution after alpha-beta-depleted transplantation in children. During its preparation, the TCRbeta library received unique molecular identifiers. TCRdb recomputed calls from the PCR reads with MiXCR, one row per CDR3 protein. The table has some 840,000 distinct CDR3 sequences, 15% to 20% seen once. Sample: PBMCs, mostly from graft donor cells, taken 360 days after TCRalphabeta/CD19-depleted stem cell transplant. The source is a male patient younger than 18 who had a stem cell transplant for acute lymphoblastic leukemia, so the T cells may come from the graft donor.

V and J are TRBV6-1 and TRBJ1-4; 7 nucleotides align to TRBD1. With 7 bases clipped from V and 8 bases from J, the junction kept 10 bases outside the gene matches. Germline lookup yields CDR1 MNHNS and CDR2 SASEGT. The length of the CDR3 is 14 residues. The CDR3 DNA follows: TGTGCCAGCACCAGGGGGGGGGGCGAGGAAAAACTGTTTTTT. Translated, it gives CASTRGGGEEKLFF.

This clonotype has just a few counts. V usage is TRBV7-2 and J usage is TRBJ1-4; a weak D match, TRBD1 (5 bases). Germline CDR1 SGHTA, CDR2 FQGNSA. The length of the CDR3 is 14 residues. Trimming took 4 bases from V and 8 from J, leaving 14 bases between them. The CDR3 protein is CASSSAGHHEKLFF. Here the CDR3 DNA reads TGTGCCAGCAGCTCTGCGGGGCACCACGAAAAACTGTTTTTT.

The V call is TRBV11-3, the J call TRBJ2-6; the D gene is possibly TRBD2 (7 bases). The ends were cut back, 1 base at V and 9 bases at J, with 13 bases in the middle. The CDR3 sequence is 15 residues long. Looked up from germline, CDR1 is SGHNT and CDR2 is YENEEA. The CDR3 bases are TGTGCCAGCAGCTTAGGCCCAGGGGAGGGCAACGTCCTGACTTTC. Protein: CASSLGPGEGNVLTF.

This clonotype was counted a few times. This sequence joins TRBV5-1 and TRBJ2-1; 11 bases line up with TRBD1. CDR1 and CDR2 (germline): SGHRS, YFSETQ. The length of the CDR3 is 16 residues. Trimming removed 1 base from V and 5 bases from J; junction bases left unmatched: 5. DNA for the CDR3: TGCGCCAGCAGCTTGACTGGACAGGGGGCACACAATGAGCAGTTCTTC. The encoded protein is CASSLTGQGAHNEQFF.

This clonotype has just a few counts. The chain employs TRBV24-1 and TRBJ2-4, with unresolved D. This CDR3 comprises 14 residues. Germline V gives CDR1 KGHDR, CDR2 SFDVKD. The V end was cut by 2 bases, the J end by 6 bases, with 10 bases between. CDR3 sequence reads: CATSDSPGRNIQYF. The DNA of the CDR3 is TGTGCCACCAGTGATTCACCGGGCCGAAACATTCAGTACTTC.

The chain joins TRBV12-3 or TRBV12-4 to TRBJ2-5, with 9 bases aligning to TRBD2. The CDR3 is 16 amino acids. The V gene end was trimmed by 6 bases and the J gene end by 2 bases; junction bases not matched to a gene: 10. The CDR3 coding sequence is TGTGCCAGCAGACGTTGGCGGGAGGGCCGTCAAGAGACCCAGTACTTC. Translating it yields CASRRWREGRQETQYF.

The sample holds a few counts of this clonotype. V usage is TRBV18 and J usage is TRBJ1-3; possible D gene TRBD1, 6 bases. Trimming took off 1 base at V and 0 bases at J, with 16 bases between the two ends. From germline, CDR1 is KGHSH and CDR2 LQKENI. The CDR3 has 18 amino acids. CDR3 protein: CASSPRETTGASGNTIYF. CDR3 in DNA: TGTGCCAGCTCACCACGAGAGACGACAGGTGCCTCTGGAAACACCATATATTTT.

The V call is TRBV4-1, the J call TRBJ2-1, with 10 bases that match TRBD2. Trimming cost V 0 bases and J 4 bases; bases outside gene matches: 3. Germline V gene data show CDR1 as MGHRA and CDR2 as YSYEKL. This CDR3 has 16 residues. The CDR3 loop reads CASSQEGTSVYNEQFF. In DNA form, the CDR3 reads TGCGCCAGCAGCCAAGAAGGGACTAGCGTGTACAATGAGCAGTTCTTC.

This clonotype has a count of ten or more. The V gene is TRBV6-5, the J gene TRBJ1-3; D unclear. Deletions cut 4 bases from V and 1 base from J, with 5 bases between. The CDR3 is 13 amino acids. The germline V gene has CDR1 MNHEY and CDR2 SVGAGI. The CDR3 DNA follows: TGTGCCAGCAGTTTCTTATCTGGAAACACCATATATTTT. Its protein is CASSFLSGNTIYF.

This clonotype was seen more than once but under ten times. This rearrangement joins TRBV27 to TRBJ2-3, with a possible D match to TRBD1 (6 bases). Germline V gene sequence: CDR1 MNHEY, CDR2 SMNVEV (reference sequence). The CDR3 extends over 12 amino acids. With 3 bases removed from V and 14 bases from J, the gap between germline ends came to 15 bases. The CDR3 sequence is CASSFTGLELYF. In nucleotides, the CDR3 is TGTGCCAGCAGTTTTACAGGGCTGGAATTGTATTTT.

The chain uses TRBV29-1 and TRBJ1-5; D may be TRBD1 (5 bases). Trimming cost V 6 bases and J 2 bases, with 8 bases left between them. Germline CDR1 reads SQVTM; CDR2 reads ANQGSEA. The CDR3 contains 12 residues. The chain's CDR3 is CSVREGNQPQHF. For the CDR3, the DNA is TGCAGCGTCAGGGAGGGCAATCAGCCCCAGCATTTT.

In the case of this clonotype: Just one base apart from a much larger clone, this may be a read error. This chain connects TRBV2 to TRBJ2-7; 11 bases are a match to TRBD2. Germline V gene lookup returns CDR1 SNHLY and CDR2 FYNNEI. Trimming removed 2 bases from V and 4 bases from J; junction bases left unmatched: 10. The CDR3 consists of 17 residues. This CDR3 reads CASSEFPGLAEAYEQYF. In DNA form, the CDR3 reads TGTGCCAGCAGTGAATTCCCGGGACTAGCGGAAGCTTACGAGCAGTACTTC. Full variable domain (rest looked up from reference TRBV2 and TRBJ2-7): EPEVTQTPSHQVTQMGQEVILRCVPISNHLYFYWYRQILGQKVEFLVSFYNNEISEKSEIFDDQFSVERPDGSNFTLKIRSTKLEDSAMYFCASSEFPGLAEAYEQYFGPGTRLTVT.

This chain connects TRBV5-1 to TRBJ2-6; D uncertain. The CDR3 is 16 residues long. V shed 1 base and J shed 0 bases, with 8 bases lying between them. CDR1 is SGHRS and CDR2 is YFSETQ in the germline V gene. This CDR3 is CASSLITGSGANVLTF. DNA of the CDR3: TGCGCCAGCAGCTTGATTACGGGCTCTGGGGCCAACGTCCTGACTTTC.

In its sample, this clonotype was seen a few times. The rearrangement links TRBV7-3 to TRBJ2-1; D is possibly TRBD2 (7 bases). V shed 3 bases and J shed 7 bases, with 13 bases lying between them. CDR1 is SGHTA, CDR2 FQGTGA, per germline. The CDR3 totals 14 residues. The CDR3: CASSFLGGGNEQFF. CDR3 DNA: TGTGCCAGCAGCTTCCTAGGGGGGGGAAATGAGCAGTTCTTC. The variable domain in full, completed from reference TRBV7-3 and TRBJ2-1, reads GAGVSQTPSNKVTEKGKYVELRCDPISGHTALYWYRQSLGQGPEFLIYFQGTGAADDSGLPNDRFFAVRPEGSVSTLKIQRTERGDSAVYLCASSFLGGGNEQFFGPGTRLTVL.

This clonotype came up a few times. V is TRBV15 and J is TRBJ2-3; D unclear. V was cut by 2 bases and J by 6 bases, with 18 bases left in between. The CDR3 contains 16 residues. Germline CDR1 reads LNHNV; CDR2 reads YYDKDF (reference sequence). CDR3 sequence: CATSRPRVGSWDTQYF. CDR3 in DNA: TGTGCCACCAGCAGACCTCGAGTGGGTTCTTGGGATACGCAGTATTTT.

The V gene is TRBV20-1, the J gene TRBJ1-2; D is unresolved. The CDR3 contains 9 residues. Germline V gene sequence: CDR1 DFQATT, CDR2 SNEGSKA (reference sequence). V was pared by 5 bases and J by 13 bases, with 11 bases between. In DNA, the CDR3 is TGCAGTGCTGTCCGGGTAGGCACCTTC. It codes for CSAVRVGTF.

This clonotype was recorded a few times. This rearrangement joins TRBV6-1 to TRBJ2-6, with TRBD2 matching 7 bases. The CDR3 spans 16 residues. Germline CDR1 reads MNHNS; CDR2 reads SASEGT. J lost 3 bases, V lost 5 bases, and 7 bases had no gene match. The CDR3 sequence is CASSLWGGFGANVLTF. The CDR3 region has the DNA TGTGCCAGCAGTCTTTGGGGGGGGTTTGGGGCCAACGTCCTGACTTTC.

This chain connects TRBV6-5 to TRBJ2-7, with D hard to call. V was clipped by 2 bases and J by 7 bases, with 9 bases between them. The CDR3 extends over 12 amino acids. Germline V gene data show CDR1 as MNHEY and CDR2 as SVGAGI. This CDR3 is CASSYGVREQYF. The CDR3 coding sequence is TGTGCCAGCAGTTACGGGGTGCGGGAGCAGTACTTC.

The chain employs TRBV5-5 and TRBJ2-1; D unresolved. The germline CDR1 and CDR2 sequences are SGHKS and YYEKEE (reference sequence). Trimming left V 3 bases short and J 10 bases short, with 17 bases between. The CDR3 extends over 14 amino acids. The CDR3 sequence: CASSSPLYRAEQFF. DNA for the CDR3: TGTGCCAGCAGCTCACCCCTTTACCGGGCCGAGCAGTTCTTC.

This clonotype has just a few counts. The CDR3 DNA is TGCGCCAGCAGCTTAAACCCTAGTACCTACAATGAGCAGTTCTTC. Translating gives CASSLNPSTYNEQFF. The rearrangement joins TRBV5-1 to TRBJ2-1, with D unclear. V was cut by 2 bases and J by 2 bases, with 11 bases left in between. Germline loops: CDR1 SGHRS, CDR2 YFSETQ. The CDR3 has 15 amino acids.

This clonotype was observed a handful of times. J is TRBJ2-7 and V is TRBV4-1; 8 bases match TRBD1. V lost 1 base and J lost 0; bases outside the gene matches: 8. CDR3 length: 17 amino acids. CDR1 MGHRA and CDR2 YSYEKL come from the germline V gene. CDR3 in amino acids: CASSQGNPDRASYEQYF. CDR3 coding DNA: TGCGCCAGCAGCCAAGGTAATCCGGACAGGGCCTCCTACGAGCAGTACTTC.

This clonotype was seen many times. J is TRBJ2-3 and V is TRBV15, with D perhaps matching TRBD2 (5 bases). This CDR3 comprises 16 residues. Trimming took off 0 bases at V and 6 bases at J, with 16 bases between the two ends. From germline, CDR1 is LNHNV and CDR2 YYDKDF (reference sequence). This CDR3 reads CATSRDPKTTGDTQYF. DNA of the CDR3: TGTGCCACCAGCAGAGACCCAAAGACGACGGGGGATACGCAGTATTTT.

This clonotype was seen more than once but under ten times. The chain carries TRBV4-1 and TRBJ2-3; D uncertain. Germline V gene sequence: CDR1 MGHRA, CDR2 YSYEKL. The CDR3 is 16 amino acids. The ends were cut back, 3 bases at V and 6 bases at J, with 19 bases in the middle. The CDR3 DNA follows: TGCGCCAGCAGCCAGGCCCTGACTCGCCTGGGGGATACGCAGTATTTT. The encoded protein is CASSQALTRLGDTQYF.

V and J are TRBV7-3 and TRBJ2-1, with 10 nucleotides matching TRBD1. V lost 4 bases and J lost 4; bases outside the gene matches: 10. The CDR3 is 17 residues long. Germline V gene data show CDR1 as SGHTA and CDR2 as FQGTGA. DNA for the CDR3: TGTGCCAGCAGCTACGGGACAGGGGCGACCCTATACAATGAGCAGTTCTTC. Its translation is CASSYGTGATLYNEQFF.